The T cell receptor beta chain described here comes from a study of T cell responses to AZD1222 COVID-19 vaccine. Study-wide points: Most donors were white British and more were female, and clonal diversity was possibly underestimated. CD4 TCRs associated with vaccination spanned spike, dominating at 160-218 and 743-854.

Profiled with immunoSEQ multiplex PCR; TCRdb holds only in-frame clones, not every one. The sample has 99,000 or so clones; over 75% are singletons. Germline CDR1 SGHVS, CDR2 FQNEAQ. V was cut by 2 bases and J by 10 bases, with 23 bases left in between. This CDR3 region has 16 residues. Details on this clone: Its antigen is not identified.

J is TRBJ1-1 and V is TRBV7-8; D is ambiguous. The clonotype was recovered from an adult in good health. The specimen comprised peripheral blood, sampled on day 0 of AZD1222 vaccination. The CDR3 spells CASSLLASGTAVRAFF. CDR3 nucleotides: TGTGCCAGCAGCTTATTGGCTTCGGGCACAGCAGTCCGAGCTTTCTTT.